The sequence of this T cell receptor beta chain was determined in a study of graft-versus-host responses after intestinal transplantation. At the level of the study: Recipients had multivisceral, liver-intestinal, or isolated intestinal transplants. Each recipient received anti-thymocyte globulin induction, then tacrolimus and steroids for 3 to 4 years.

Trimming took 5 bases from V and 7 from J, leaving 14 bases between them. The CDR3 extends over 13 amino acids. The germline CDR1 and CDR2 sequences are SEHNR and FQNEAQ (reference sequence). Remarks on this clone: Its specificity is not known.

Study-wide results and limits: Among recipient marrow samples, GvH clones were found; some appeared first in ileum or blood. Peak circulating GvH clone levels were associated with early post-transplant HvG declines.

Profiled with immunoSEQ multiplex PCR; TCRdb holds only in-frame clones, not every one. Of 75,000 to 100,000 clones in the sample, around four fifths are singletons; the top ten hold approximately 17%. This chain connects TRBV7-9 to TRBJ1-2; possibly TRBD1 for D (6 bases). The sequencing here drew on unstimulated CD8+ T cells sorted from spleen or lymph node cells, taken before intestinal transplant. The sequence came from a human donor who received an intestinal transplant. The CDR3 DNA sequence: TGTGCCAGCAGCATAACGGGGGGCTCTGGCTACACCTTC. Translation: CASSITGGSGYTF.